This T cell receptor beta chain was recorded in a study of cytomegalovirus exposure and HLA in healthy donors. Whole-study findings and limits: More clonal expansion characterized HLA-associated TCR beta chains than equally common others in a later analysis. HLA-A and HLA-B allele assignments for most subjects were reportedly predicted accurately using TCR beta sequences. The study put 160 or so TCR beta chains on its list as cytomegalovirus-associated. The study found most TCR sequences rare, yet found some public TCRs in many donors.

The PCR employed 60 Vbeta primers together with 13 Jbeta primers. The table came from immunoSEQ multiplex PCR; TCRdb's copy has only in-frame clones and leaves some out. The data contain 100,000 to 150,000 clones, roughly 79% of them singletons. V was cut by 8 bases and J by 6 bases, with 16 bases left in between. The germline V gene has CDR1 MDHEN and CDR2 SYDVKM. CDR3 length: 14 amino acids. Notes on this clone: What it binds is unknown.

Input material: PBMCs. The V and J genes are TRBV28 and TRBJ1-4; weak D call: TRBD1 (5 bases). This TCR was recovered from a man in his late teens or twenties in good health and CMV-seronegative. CDR3 residues: CASSMGGADEKLFF. Here the CDR3 DNA reads TGTGCCAGCTCAATGGGAGGGGCTGATGAAAAACTGTTTTTT.